The sequence of this T cell receptor (beta chain) was determined in a study of post-analysis software for immune sequencing data. Across the whole study: Some patients lacked subtype; others had relapsing-remitting, secondary progressive or progressive-relapsing disease. Notes on the study in general: Pronounced co-clustering by F measure was evident among identically batched samples. Those with multiple sclerosis, the patient group, showed significantly lower normalized Chao1 diversity than controls. Patients carried roughly five TRBV segments more frequently than controls did, and TRBV5-6, TRBV5-1 and TRBV20-1 were among them.

Unique molecular identifiers tagged the TCR beta cDNA libraries. From about 1 to 10 million T cells, around 500,000 cDNA molecules were obtained. TCRdb called the PCR reads again in MiXCR, with one record for every CDR3 protein. The sample includes more than 450,000 distinct CDR3 sequences, approximately 34% of them seen just once. Points on this clonotype: Its antigen remains unidentified.

Trimming cost V 0 bases and J 0 bases; bases outside gene matches: 3. This CDR3 has 15 residues. Looked up from germline, CDR1 is SGDLS and CDR2 is YYNGEE. Sequencing was done on a sample of blood. The sequence was obtained from a girl between 2 and 17 years old with multiple sclerosis. The J gene is TRBJ2-7, the V gene TRBV9; the match to TRBD2 covers 7 bases. CDR3 sequence reads: CASSVEAGNSYEQYF. In nucleotides, the CDR3 is TGTGCCAGCAGCGTAGAAGCGGGGAACTCCTACGAGCAGTACTTC.